The entry that follows covers one T cell receptor (beta chain) sequence. Its antigen is still unknown. Base qualities are not provided; no much larger clone lies one nucleotide away. Library prep was done by the immunoSEQ multiplex PCR assay. Rearranged TCR beta chain sequences were amplified with the hsTCRB Kit following the manufacturer's protocol. TCRB libraries were sequenced on an Illumina MiSeq. The authors' pipeline ran thus. The kit vendor's proprietary platform handled demultiplexing, trimming and gene mapping. The table comes from immuneACCESS by way of TCRdb, which keeps in-frame sequences with V and J called. Part of the clones is missing from these tables; in studies checked, under half for an unresolved V gene and the rest for unknown reasons. Clone size and the V and J calls come from that table; the DNA yielded D and trimming. The sample table lists approximately 41,000 clones, less than 95% of them with a count of one. The top ten hold roughly 3.9% of the sample.

Cut back by 8 bases and 2 bases, the V and J ends lie 21 bases apart. The CDR3 contains 16 residues, cysteine and phenylalanine counted. The entry retains the CDR3 DNA only, 48 bases that are in frame from base 1. The germline V gene (reference sequence) supplies CDR1 MNHEY and CDR2 SMNVEV. The data stem from a study of a mutant IDH1 vaccine in newly diagnosed glioma (dated by TCRdb to about 2021). Study-level background: Patients were given eight vaccinations, in weeks 1, 3, 5, 7, 11, 15, 19 and 23, which matched visits V03 through V10. Vaccination was initiated 4-6 weeks after radiotherapy alone, or concurrently with temozolomide cycles in the chemotherapy-containing groups. Of the 25 to 40 treated patients, about 62% were male and 37.5% were female, and the mean age was 40.4 years. Prior to enrollment, patients had been given standard therapy consisting of radiotherapy alone, temozolomide alone, or radiochemotherapy with temozolomide, with the combination given to most patients. Peripheral blood was drawn at six visits: V03 (baseline), V05, V07, V10, V12 and V13. Longitudinal TCRB deep sequencing was done for about two dozen treated patients, wherever samples were available for exploratory analyses.

Beyond this particular receptor, the publication reports: PBMC samples for TCRB deep sequencing were selected based on availability. Across multiple MHC alleles, vaccine-induced immune responses were seen in approximately 93% of patients. It was noted by the authors that analyses of patient blood samples could not be reproduced owing to sample limitations. Pseudoprogression seemed to be unrelated to changes in the top peripheral T cell clonotypes found by TCRB sequencing.

The time point label here, explained by the study, means: week 23, last vaccination. Each vaccine dose, consisting of 300 ug of a 20-mer mutant IDH1 peptide in Montanide, was administered subcutaneously with topical imiquimod. All donors had newly diagnosed IDH1-mutant astrocytomas of WHO grade 3 or 4 that showed loss of nuclear ATRX. The samples were drawn from NOA16, a multicentre, single-arm, open-label phase I trial in Germany that tested a mutant IDH1 peptide vaccine in humans for the first time. Genomic DNA for TCRB sequencing was extracted from EDTA blood using the DNeasy Blood and Tissue Kit.

The clonotype was recovered from a man in his fifties or sixties with glioma. Source: PBMCs, taken from a glioma patient whose treatment included an IDH1 peptide vaccine. This chain is built from TRBV27 and TRBJ2-5; TRBD2 could be the D gene, as 5 bases match. The CDR3: CASGKLGKDLQETQYF. The DNA sequence follows: TGTGCCAGCGGAAAACTAGGTAAAGATTTACAAGAGACCCAGTACTTC.